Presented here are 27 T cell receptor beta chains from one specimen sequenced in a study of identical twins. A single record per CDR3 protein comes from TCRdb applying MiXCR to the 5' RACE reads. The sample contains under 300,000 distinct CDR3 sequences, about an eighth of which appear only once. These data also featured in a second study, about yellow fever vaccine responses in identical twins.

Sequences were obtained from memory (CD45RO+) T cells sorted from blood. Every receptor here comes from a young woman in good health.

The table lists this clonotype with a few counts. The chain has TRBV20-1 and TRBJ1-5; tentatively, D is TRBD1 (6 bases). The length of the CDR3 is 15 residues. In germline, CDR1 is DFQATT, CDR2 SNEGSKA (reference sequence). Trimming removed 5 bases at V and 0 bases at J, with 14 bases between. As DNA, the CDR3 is TGCAGTGCTTGGCGAGGGGGGGTTAGCAATCAGCCCCAGCATTTT. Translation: CSAWRGGVSNQPQHF.

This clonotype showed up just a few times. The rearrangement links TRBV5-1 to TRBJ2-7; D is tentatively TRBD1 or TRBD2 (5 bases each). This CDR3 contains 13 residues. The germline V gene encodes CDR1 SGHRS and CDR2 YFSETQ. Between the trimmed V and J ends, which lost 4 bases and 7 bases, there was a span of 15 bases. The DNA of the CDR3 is TGCGCCAGCAGCGCCTCGGTAGGGGAGGAGCAGTACTTC. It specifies CASSASVGEEQYF.

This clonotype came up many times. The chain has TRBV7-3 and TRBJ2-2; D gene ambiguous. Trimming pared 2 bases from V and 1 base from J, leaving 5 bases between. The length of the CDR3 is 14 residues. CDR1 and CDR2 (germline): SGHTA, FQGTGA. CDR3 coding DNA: TGTGCCAGCAGCTTATTACTGAACACCGGGGAGCTGTTTTTT. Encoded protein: CASSLLLNTGELFF.

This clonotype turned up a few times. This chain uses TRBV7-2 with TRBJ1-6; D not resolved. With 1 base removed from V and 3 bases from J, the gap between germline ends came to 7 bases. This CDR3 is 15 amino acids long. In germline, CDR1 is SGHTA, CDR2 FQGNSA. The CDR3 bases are TGTGCCAGCAGCTTAGTCCACGACTATAATTCACCCCTCCACTTT. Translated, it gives CASSLVHDYNSPLHF.

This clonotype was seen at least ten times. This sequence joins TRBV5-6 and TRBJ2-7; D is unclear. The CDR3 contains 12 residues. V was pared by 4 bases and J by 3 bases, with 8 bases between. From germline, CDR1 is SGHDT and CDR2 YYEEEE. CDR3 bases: TGTGCCAGCAGCGGGGATATCTACGAGCAGTACTTC. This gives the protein CASSGDIYEQYF.

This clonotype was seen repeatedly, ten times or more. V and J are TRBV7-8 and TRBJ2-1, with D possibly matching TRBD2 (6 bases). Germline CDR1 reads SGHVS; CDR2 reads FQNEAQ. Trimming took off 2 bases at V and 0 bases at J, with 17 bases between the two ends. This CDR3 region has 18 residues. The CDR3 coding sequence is TGTGCCAGCAGCTTAAATCCGCTAGCGTCCCGCTCCTACAATGAGCAGTTCTTC. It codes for CASSLNPLASRSYNEQFF.

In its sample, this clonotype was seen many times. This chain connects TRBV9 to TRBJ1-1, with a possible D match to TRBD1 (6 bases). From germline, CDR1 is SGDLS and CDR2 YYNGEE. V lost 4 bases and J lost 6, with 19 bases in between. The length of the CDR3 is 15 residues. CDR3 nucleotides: TGTGCCAGCAGCCCCCCTCAGGGGCGCTTCCCTGAAGCTTTCTTT. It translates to CASSPPQGRFPEAFF. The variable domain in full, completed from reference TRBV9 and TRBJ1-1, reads DSGVTQTPKHLITATGQRVTLRCSPRSGDLSVYWYQQSLDQGLQFLIQYYNGEERAKGNILERFSAQQFPDLHSELNLSSLELGDSALYFCASSPPQGRFPEAFFGQGTRLTVV.

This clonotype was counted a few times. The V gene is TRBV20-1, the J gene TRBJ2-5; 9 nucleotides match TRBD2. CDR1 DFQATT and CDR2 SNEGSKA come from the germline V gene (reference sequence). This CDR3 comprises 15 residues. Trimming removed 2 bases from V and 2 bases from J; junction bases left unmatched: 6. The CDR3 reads CSARPLAGLQETQYF. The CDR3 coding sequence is TGCAGTGCTAGACCACTAGCGGGCCTTCAAGAGACCCAGTACTTC.

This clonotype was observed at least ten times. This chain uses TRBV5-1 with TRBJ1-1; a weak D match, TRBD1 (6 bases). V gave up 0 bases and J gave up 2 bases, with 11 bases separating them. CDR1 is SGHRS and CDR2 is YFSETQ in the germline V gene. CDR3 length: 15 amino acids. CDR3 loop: CASSLVGGSNTEAFF. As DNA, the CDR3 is TGCGCCAGCAGCTTGGTAGGGGGAAGTAACACTGAAGCTTTCTTT.

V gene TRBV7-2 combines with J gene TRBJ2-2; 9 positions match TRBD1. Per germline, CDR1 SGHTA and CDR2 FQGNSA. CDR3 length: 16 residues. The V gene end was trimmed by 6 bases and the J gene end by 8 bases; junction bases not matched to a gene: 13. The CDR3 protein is CASRRDGTGLAGELFF. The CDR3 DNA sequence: TGTGCCAGCAGGCGAGACGGGACAGGGTTAGCGGGGGAGCTGTTTTTT.

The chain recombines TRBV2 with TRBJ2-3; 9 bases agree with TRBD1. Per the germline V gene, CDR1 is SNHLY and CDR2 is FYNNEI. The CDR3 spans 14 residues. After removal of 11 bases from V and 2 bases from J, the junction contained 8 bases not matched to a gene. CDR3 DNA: TGTGCCGGACAACGGGACAGGGACACAGATACGCAGTATTTT. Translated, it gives CAGQRDRDTDTQYF.

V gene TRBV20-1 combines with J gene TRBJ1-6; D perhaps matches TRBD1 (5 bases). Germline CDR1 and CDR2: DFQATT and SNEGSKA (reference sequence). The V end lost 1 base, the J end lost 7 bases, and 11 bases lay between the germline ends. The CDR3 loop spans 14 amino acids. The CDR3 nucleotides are TGCAGTGCTAGAGTTAGGGGAAGGAATTCACCCCTCCACTTT. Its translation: CSARVRGRNSPLHF.

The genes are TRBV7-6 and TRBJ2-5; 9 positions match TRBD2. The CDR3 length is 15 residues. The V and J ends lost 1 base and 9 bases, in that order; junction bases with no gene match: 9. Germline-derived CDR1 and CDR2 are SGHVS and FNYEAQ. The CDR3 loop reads CASSLVSGSAGAQYF. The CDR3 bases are TGTGCCAGCAGCTTAGTTAGCGGGAGCGCCGGGGCCCAGTACTTC.

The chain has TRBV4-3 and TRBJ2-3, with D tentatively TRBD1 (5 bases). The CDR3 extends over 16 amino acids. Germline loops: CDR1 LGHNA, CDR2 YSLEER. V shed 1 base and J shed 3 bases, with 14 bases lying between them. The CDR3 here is CASSQGQNSRTDTQYF. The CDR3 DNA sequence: TGCGCCAGCAGCCAAGGACAGAACTCAAGGACAGATACGCAGTATTTT.

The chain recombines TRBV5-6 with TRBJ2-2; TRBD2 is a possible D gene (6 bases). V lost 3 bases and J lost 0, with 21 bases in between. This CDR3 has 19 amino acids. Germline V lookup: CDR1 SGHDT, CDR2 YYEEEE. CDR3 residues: CASSSPRMSGRTNTGELFF. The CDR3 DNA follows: TGTGCCAGCAGCTCCCCGAGAATGAGCGGGCGTACGAACACCGGGGAGCTGTTTTTT.

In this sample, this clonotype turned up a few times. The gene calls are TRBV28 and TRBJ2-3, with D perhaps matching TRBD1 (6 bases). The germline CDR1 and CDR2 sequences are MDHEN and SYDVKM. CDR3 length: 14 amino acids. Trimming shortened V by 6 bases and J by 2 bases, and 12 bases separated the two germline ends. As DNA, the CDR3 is TGTGCCAGCAGCCGGGACAAGTACACAGATACGCAGTATTTT. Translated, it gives CASSRDKYTDTQYF.

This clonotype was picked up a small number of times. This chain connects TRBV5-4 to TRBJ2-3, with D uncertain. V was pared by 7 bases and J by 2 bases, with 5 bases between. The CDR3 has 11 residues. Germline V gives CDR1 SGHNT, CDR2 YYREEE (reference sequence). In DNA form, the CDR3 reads TGTGCCAGCGGTATCACAGATACGCAGTATTTT. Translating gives CASGITDTQYF.

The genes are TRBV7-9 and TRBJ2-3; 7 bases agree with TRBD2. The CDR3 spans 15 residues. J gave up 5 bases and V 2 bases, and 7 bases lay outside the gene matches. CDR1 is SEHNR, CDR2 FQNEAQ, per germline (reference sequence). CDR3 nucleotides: TGTGCCAGCAGCTTAACGGGAGGAGGTGTAGATACGCAGTATTTT. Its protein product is CASSLTGGGVDTQYF.

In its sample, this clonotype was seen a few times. DNA of the CDR3: TGCGCCAGCAGCTTGGAGCGGGTAGACGAGCAGTACTTC. It yields the protein CASSLERVDEQYF. This chain joins TRBV5-1 and TRBJ2-7; D is possibly TRBD2 (6 bases). The CDR3 consists of 13 residues. Looked up from germline, CDR1 is SGHRS and CDR2 is YFSETQ. Trimming took off 0 bases at V and 5 bases at J, with 9 bases between the two ends.

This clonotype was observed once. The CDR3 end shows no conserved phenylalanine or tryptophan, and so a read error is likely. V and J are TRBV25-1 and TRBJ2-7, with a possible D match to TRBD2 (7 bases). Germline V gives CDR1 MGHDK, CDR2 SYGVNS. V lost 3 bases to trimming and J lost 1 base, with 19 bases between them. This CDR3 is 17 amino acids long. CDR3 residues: CASSDEWVGGASYEQYY. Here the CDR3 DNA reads TGTGCCAGCAGTGACGAGTGGGTTGGGGGGGCATCCTACGAGCAGTACTAC.

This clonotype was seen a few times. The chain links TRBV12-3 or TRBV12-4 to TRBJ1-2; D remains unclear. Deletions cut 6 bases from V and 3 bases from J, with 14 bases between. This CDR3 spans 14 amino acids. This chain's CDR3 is CASRIQSTYYGYTF. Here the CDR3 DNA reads TGTGCCAGCAGAATACAGTCCACCTACTATGGCTACACCTTC.

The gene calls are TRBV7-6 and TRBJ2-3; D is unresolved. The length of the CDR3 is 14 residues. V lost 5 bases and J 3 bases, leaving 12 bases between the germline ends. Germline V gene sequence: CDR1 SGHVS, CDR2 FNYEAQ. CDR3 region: CASSPFDGTDTQYF. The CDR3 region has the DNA TGTGCCAGCAGCCCCTTTGACGGTACAGATACGCAGTATTTT. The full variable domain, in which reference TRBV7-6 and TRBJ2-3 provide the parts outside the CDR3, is GAGVSQSPRYKVTKRGQDVALRCDPISGHVSLYWYRQALGQGPEFLTYFNYEAQQDKSGLPNDRFSAERPEGSISTLTIQRTEQRDSAMYRCASSPFDGTDTQYFGPGTRLTVL.

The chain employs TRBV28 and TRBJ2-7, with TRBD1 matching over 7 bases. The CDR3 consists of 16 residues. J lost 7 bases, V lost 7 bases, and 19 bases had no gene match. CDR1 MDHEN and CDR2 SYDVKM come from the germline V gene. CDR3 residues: CASTPSGGQSGREQYF. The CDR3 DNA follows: TGTGCCAGCACCCCCTCTGGGGGACAGAGCGGAAGGGAGCAGTACTTC.

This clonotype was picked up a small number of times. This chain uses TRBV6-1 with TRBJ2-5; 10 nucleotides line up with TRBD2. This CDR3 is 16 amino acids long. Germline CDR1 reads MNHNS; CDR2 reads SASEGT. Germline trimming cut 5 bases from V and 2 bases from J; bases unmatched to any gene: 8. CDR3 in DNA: TGTGCCAGCAGTCGGCCAGCGGGAGGGCCTCAAGAGACCCAGTACTTC. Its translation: CASSRPAGGPQETQYF.

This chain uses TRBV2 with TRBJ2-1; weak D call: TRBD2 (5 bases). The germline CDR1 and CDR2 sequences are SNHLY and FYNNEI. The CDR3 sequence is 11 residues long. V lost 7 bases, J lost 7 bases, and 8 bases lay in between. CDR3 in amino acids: CASTSLNEQFF. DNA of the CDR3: TGTGCCAGCACTAGCTTAAATGAGCAGTTCTTC.

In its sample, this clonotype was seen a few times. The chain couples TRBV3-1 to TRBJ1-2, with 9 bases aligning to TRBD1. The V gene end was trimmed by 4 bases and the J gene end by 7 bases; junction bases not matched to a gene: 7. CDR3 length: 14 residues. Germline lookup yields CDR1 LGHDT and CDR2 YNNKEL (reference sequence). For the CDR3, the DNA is TGTGCCAGCAGCCCTCGAACAGGGGGCCGTGGCTACACCTTC. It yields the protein CASSPRTGGRGYTF. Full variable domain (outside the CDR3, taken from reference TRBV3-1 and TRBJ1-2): DTAVSQTPKYLVTQMGNDKSIKCEQNLGHDTMYWYKQDSKKFLKIMFSYNNKELIINETVPNRFSPKSPDKAHLNLHINSLELGDSAVYFCASSPRTGGRGYTFGSGTRLTVV.

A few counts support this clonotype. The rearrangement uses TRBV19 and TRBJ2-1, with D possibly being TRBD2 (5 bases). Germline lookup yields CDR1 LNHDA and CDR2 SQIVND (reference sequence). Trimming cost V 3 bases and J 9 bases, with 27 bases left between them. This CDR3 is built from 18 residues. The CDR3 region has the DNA TGTGCCAGTAGTATGGAAGGACCTGGCCCGAGGCGGGCCGGTGAGCAGTTCTTC. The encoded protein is CASSMEGPGPRRAGEQFF. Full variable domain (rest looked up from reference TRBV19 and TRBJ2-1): DGGITQSPKYLFRKEGQNVTLSCEQNLNHDAMYWYRQDPGQGLRLIYYSQIVNDFQKGDIAEGYSVSREKKESFPLTVTSAQKNPTAFYLCASSMEGPGPRRAGEQFFGPGTRLTVL.